This TCR beta chain derives from a study of neurological immune-mediated disorders. The CDR3 consists of 16 residues. The V gene's germline CDR1 is SGHRS and CDR2 YFSETQ. The V gene lost 0 bases and the J gene lost 10 bases, with 21 bases spanning the gap. With 10-nucleotide random UMIs included, cDNA was synthesized by 5'RACE. TCRdb reanalysed the 5' RACE reads using MiXCR and keeps one entry per CDR3 protein. The table records approximately 89,000 distinct CDR3 sequences, over 10% of them present only once. In this sample, this clonotype turned up many times. The time point: longitudinal time-point 2.

The specimen was PBMCs. The gene calls are TRBV5-1 and TRBJ2-3; possibly TRBD2 for D (6 bases). This TCR was sampled from a female donor with HTLV-1-associated myelopathy (HAM/TSP). This chain's CDR3 is CASSLVTVLGGSAQYF. CDR3 DNA: TGCGCCAGCAGCTTGGTGACGGTTTTAGGAGGGAGTGCGCAGTATTTT.